These 27 T cell receptor beta chains came from one sample sequenced in a study of shared clonotypes between healthy human individuals. Clones were sequenced by immunoSEQ multiplex PCR, and TCRdb holds only the in-frame ones, with some missing. The table records more than 1,200,000 clones, 98% of them present only once. Sequencing input: naive CD4+ T cells sorted from blood. The subset denotes: CD45RA+ positively selected. The receptors originated from a man younger than 40 in good health.

The V and J genes are TRBV5-4 and TRBJ2-1; D call uncertain. Deletions cut 1 base from V and 4 bases from J, with 6 bases between. The germline V gene has CDR1 SGHNT and CDR2 YYREEE (reference sequence). This CDR3 spans 13 amino acids. The CDR3 nucleotides are TGTGCCAGCAGCTTGAACAGATACAATGAGCAGTTCTTC. Its translation: CASSLNRYNEQFF.

This sequence joins TRBV7-2 and TRBJ2-4, with D maybe TRBD1 (6 bases). This CDR3 contains 16 residues. Germline CDR1 is SGHTA and CDR2 is FQGNSA. Trimming removed 2 bases from V and 0 bases from J, with 11 bases in between. The CDR3 loop reads CASSLQWTVAKNIQYF. Here the CDR3 DNA reads TGTGCCAGCAGCTTACAATGGACAGTAGCCAAAAACATTCAGTACTTC. Variable domain in full (rest from reference TRBV7-2 and TRBJ2-4): GAGVSQSPSNKVTEKGKDVELRCDPISGHTALYWYRQSLGQGLEFLIYFQGNSAPDKSGLPSDRFSAERTGGSVSTLTIQRTQQEDSAVYLCASSLQWTVAKNIQYFGAGTRLSVL.

The CDR3 bases are TGTGCCAGCAGCTTATTTTCGCCGGGCATCCCTTTGTACAATGAGCAGTTCTTC. Translating gives CASSLFSPGIPLYNEQFF. This chain uses TRBV7-9 with TRBJ2-1, with no clear D. Between the trimmed V and J ends, which lost 2 bases and 4 bases, there was a span of 21 bases. In germline, CDR1 is SEHNR, CDR2 FQNEAQ (reference sequence). The CDR3 runs to 18 residues.

This chain uses TRBV2 with TRBJ2-1; D is undetermined. Germline-derived CDR1 and CDR2 are SNHLY and FYNNEI. V dropped 3 bases and J dropped 0 bases, with 6 bases sitting between them. CDR3 length equals 14 residues. The CDR3 loop is CASSDGLSYNEQFF. In DNA, the CDR3 is TGTGCCAGCAGTGACGGCCTCTCCTACAATGAGCAGTTCTTC. Complete variable domain (other parts from reference TRBV2 and TRBJ2-1): EPEVTQTPSHQVTQMGQEVILRCVPISNHLYFYWYRQILGQKVEFLVSFYNNEISEKSEIFDDQFSVERPDGSNFTLKIRSTKLEDSAMYFCASSDGLSYNEQFFGPGTRLTVL.

This chain connects TRBV29-1 to TRBJ2-2; no reliable D call. This CDR3 region has 13 residues. V lost 1 base and J 2 bases, leaving 5 bases between the germline ends. Looked up from germline, CDR1 is SQVTM and CDR2 is ANQGSEA. CDR3 bases: TGCAGCGTTGAAGTTGGTAACACCGGGGAGCTGTTTTTT. This encodes CSVEVGNTGELFF.

The gene calls are TRBV25-1 and TRBJ2-1; 7 nucleotides align to TRBD2. Germline V CDR1 and CDR2: MGHDK, SYGVNS. This CDR3 has 16 amino acids. V shed 3 bases and J 6 bases; nucleotides not matched to a gene: 11. The DNA of the CDR3 is TGTGCCAGCAGTGACTTTCCTAGCGGCCCGGTCAATGAGCAGTTCTTC. Protein product: CASSDFPSGPVNEQFF.

This chain connects TRBV9 to TRBJ2-7; 13 nucleotides match TRBD2. The CDR3 has 17 amino acids. Germline-derived CDR1 and CDR2 are SGDLS and YYNGEE. The V and J ends lost 4 bases and 1 base, in that order; junction bases with no gene match: 8. The CDR3 nucleotides read TGTGCCAGCAGCATGTCCCCGGGACTAGCGGGGTCCTACGAGCAGTACTTC. This encodes CASSMSPGLAGSYEQYF. The variable domain in full, with the rest retrieved from reference TRBV9 and TRBJ2-7, is DSGVTQTPKHLITATGQRVTLRCSPRSGDLSVYWYQQSLDQGLQFLIQYYNGEERAKGNILERFSAQQFPDLHSELNLSSLELGDSALYFCASSMSPGLAGSYEQYFGPGTRLTVT.

The chain combines TRBV7-2 with TRBJ2-5; D gene unclear. CDR3 length: 14 residues. The germline CDR1 and CDR2 sequences are SGHTA and FQGNSA. Trimming pared 4 bases from V and 0 bases from J, leaving 9 bases between. Here the CDR3 reads CASSSRSYQETQYF. For the CDR3, the DNA is TGTGCCAGCAGCTCGAGGTCGTACCAAGAGACCCAGTACTTC. Based on the CDR3 plus reference TRBV7-2 and TRBJ2-5, the full variable domain is GAGVSQSPSNKVTEKGKDVELRCDPISGHTALYWYRQSLGQGLEFLIYFQGNSAPDKSGLPSDRFSAERTGGSVSTLTIQRTQQEDSAVYLCASSSRSYQETQYFGPGTRLLVL.

Concerning this clone: Other nucleotide sequences from this sample produce the same CDR3. The rearrangement links TRBV18 to TRBJ1-1; D uncertain. V was pared by 3 bases and J by 1 base, with 3 bases between. The V gene's germline CDR1 is KGHSH and CDR2 LQKENI. The CDR3 consists of 12 residues. Here the CDR3 reads CASSPPNTEAFF. The DNA for the CDR3 is TGTGCCAGCTCACCTCCGAACACTGAAGCTTTCTTT. The full variable domain, completed using reference TRBV18 and TRBJ1-1, is NAGVMQNPRHLVRRRGQEARLRCSPMKGHSHVYWYRQLPEEGLKFMVYLQKENIIDESGMPKERFSAEFPKEGPSILRIQQVVRGDSAAYFCASSPPNTEAFFGQGTRLTVV.

The chain employs TRBV18 and TRBJ2-5; D is ambiguous. This CDR3 contains 13 residues. V was cut by 4 bases and J by 4 bases, with 10 bases left in between. CDR1 KGHSH and CDR2 LQKENI come from the germline V gene. This chain's CDR3 is CASSLRTLETQYF. CDR3 in DNA: TGTGCCAGCTCACTACGGACCCTAGAGACCCAGTACTTC.

The chain employs TRBV27 and TRBJ2-5; 7 positions agree with TRBD1. In germline, CDR1 is MNHEY, CDR2 SMNVEV (reference sequence). V dropped 4 bases and J dropped 5; count of bases not matched to a gene: 10. The CDR3 consists of 15 residues. The CDR3, as DNA: TGTGCCAGCAGTTCACCCTTGAGGGGGCGGGAGACCCAGTACTTC. This gives the protein CASSSPLRGRETQYF.

J is TRBJ2-1 and V is TRBV7-2; perhaps TRBD2 as D (6 bases). With 5 bases removed from V and 7 bases from J, the gap between germline ends came to 18 bases. The CDR3 covers 15 residues. Per the germline V gene, CDR1 is SGHTA and CDR2 is FQGNSA. The CDR3 nucleotides are TGTGCCAGCAGCCCCCCTCCACGCGGGGAAAATGAGCAGTTCTTC. Translation gives CASSPPPRGENEQFF. Variable domain in full (rest from reference TRBV7-2 and TRBJ2-1): GAGVSQSPSNKVTEKGKDVELRCDPISGHTALYWYRQSLGQGLEFLIYFQGNSAPDKSGLPSDRFSAERTGGSVSTLTIQRTQQEDSAVYLCASSPPPRGENEQFFGPGTRLTVL.

This chain joins TRBV28 and TRBJ1-5; 9 nucleotides align to TRBD1. Germline CDR1 MDHEN, CDR2 SYDVKM. The CDR3 extends over 15 amino acids. V gave up 6 bases and J gave up 6 bases; unmatched junction bases: 9. CDR3 DNA: TGTGCCAGCAGCATTCCGGGACAGGGAGGTCAGCCCCAGCATTTT. This sequence encodes CASSIPGQGGQPQHF.

This clone appeared a single time. The chain is built from TRBV9 and TRBJ2-1; D may be TRBD1 or TRBD2 (5 bases each). CDR3 size: 15 residues. The V gene's germline CDR1 is SGDLS and CDR2 YYNGEE. Trimming removed 3 bases at V and 8 bases at J, with 18 bases between. The CDR3 spells CASSGFRGQKDEQFF. For the CDR3, the DNA is TGTGCCAGCAGCGGATTCCGGGGCCAAAAAGATGAGCAGTTCTTC.

This sequence joins TRBV5-1 and TRBJ2-1; D remains ambiguous. The CDR3 extends over 14 amino acids. From germline, CDR1 is SGHRS and CDR2 YFSETQ. V was pared by 3 bases and J by 5 bases, with 12 bases between. For the CDR3, the DNA is TGCGCCAGCAGCTACCCCTATGTCAACAATGAGCAGTTCTTC. Encoded protein: CASSYPYVNNEQFF.

This chain links TRBV9 with TRBJ2-7; TRBD2 might be the D (5 bases). CDR1 is SGDLS, CDR2 YYNGEE, per germline. CDR3 length equals 16 residues. Trimming cost V 0 bases and J 4 bases, with 17 bases left between them. CDR3: CASSVGADGIIYEQYF. The DNA for the CDR3 is TGTGCCAGCAGCGTAGGGGCCGACGGGATAATTTACGAGCAGTACTTC. Based on the CDR3 plus reference TRBV9 and TRBJ2-7, the full variable domain is DSGVTQTPKHLITATGQRVTLRCSPRSGDLSVYWYQQSLDQGLQFLIQYYNGEERAKGNILERFSAQQFPDLHSELNLSSLELGDSALYFCASSVGADGIIYEQYFGPGTRLTVT.

The chain combines TRBV6-5 with TRBJ2-7; D is unclear. Per germline, CDR1 MNHEY and CDR2 SVGAGI. The CDR3 spans 13 residues. V lost 6 bases and J lost 6, with 15 bases in between. The CDR3 DNA sequence: TGTGCCAGCAGAAGAACGGGTCTTAGCGAGCAGTACTTC. It is translated as CASRRTGLSEQYF.

V gene TRBV9 combines with J gene TRBJ1-3; the D gene is possibly TRBD1 (5 bases). Trimming took 2 bases from V and 8 from J, leaving 17 bases between them. The CDR3 loop spans 15 amino acids. CDR1 and CDR2 from the germline V gene are SGDLS and YYNGEE. DNA for the CDR3: TGTGCCAGCAGCGTTGGACACGGACTCGGGGACACCATATATTTT. Translating it yields CASSVGHGLGDTIYF.

The genes are TRBV5-1 and TRBJ2-1; 9 nucleotides align to TRBD2. V was pared by 0 bases and J by 6 bases, with 13 bases of the junction left unmatched. Germline V CDR1 and CDR2: SGHRS, YFSETQ. The CDR3 has 18 amino acids. CDR3: CASSLGERVVLAGNEQFF. In nucleotides, the CDR3 is TGCGCCAGCAGCTTGGGAGAACGTGTTGTACTAGCGGGCAATGAGCAGTTCTTC.

The J gene is TRBJ2-7, the V gene TRBV9; the D call may be TRBD1 or TRBD2 (5 bases each). The CDR3 is made up of 14 amino acids. CDR1 and CDR2 from the germline V gene are SGDLS and YYNGEE. V was clipped by 4 bases and J by 0 bases, with 11 bases between them. The CDR3 DNA is TGTGCCAGCAGCCGGGGCCCCGTCTCCTACGAGCAGTACTTC. Residues: CASSRGPVSYEQYF.

V usage is TRBV19 and J usage is TRBJ2-7; either TRBD1 or TRBD2 may supply D (5 bases each). Trimming removed 0 bases from V and 2 bases from J, with 5 bases in between. Germline loops: CDR1 LNHDA, CDR2 SQIVND (reference sequence). The CDR3 runs to 13 residues. CDR3 nucleotides: TGTGCCAGTAGTATAGAGGGGGCCTACGAGCAGTACTTC. Protein: CASSIEGAYEQYF. Variable domain in full (rest from reference TRBV19 and TRBJ2-7): DGGITQSPKYLFRKEGQNVTLSCEQNLNHDAMYWYRQDPGQGLRLIYYSQIVNDFQKGDIAEGYSVSREKKESFPLTVTSAQKNPTAFYLCASSIEGAYEQYFGPGTRLTVT.

The gene calls are TRBV4-2 and TRBJ1-2; no firm D call. From germline, CDR1 is LGHNA and CDR2 YNFKEQ. The CDR3 consists of 15 residues. The germline V and J ends were trimmed by 0 bases and 1 base, with 9 bases remaining between them. The CDR3 spells CASSQDSNNNYGYTF. The CDR3 DNA follows: TGTGCCAGCAGCCAAGACTCGAACAATAACTATGGCTACACCTTC.

The chain employs TRBV5-5 and TRBJ1-3, with a tentative D call TRBD1 (5 bases). Trimming pared 3 bases from V and 3 bases from J, leaving 16 bases between. The CDR3 runs 16 residues. Germline values: CDR1 SGHKS, CDR2 YYEKEE (reference sequence). CDR3 coding DNA: TGTGCCAGCAGCTGGGGGACCAGGGCAGGTGGAAACACCATATATTTT. Encoded protein: CASSWGTRAGGNTIYF. Using reference TRBV5-5 and TRBJ1-3 for the parts outside the CDR3, the full variable domain is DAGVTQSPTHLIKTRGQQVTLRCSPISGHKSVSWYQQVLGQGPQFIFQYYEKEERGRGNFPDRFSARQFPNYSSELNVNALLLGDSALYLCASSWGTRAGGNTIYFGEGSWLTVV.

To note about this clone: In the same sample, other DNA sequences code for this CDR3. The genes are TRBV5-5 and TRBJ2-2; D may be TRBD2 (5 bases). Trimming took 4 bases from V and 6 from J, leaving 10 bases between them. There are 13 residues in the CDR3. CDR1 is SGHKS, CDR2 YYEKEE, per germline (reference sequence). The CDR3 DNA sequence: TGTGCCAGCAGCCTACTAGGTTCCGGGGAGCTGTTTTTT. It yields the protein CASSLLGSGELFF.

The chain links TRBV6-1 to TRBJ2-7; the D gene could be TRBD1 or TRBD2 (5 bases each). CDR3 length equals 15 residues. Per germline, CDR1 MNHNS and CDR2 SASEGT. Trimming stripped 6 bases from V and 2 bases from J, with 17 bases between. The DNA of the CDR3 is TGTGCCAGCAGAAGGAGCCAGGGACCACCCTACGAGCAGTACTTC. Protein sequence: CASRRSQGPPYEQYF.

This chain connects TRBV18 to TRBJ2-5; TRBD1 is a possible D gene (6 bases). CDR1 is KGHSH, CDR2 LQKENI, per germline. The CDR3 runs 14 residues. Trimming took 3 bases from V and 5 from J, leaving 13 bases between them. CDR3 sequence (DNA): TGTGCCAGCTCACCGGTAGGGGGTGCGGAGACCCAGTACTTC. It translates to CASSPVGGAETQYF.

The J gene is TRBJ2-3, the V gene TRBV2, with 10 nucleotides matching TRBD2. In germline, CDR1 is SNHLY, CDR2 FYNNEI. V dropped 3 bases and J dropped 1; count of bases not matched to a gene: 13. CDR3 length: 19 amino acids. The CDR3 here is CASSDPTSPGTSGTDTQYF. The CDR3 DNA follows: TGTGCCAGCAGTGACCCCACCTCGCCCGGGACTAGCGGCACAGATACGCAGTATTTT.